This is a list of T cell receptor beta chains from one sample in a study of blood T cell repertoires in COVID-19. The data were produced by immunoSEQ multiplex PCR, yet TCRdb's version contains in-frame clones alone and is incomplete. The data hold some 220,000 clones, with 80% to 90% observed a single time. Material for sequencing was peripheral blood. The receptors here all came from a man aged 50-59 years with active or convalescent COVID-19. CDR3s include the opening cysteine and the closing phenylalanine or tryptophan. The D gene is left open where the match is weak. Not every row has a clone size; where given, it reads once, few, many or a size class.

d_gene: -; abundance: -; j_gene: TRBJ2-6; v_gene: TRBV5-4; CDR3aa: CASSFLGRSGANVLTF; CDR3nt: TGTGCCAGCAGCTTCCTAGGGAGGTCTGGGGCCAACGTCCTGACTTTC
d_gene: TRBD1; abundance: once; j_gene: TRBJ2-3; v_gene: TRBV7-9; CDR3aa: CASSLGHRGQSTDTQYF; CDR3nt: TGTGCCAGCAGCTTAGGGCACAGGGGGCAAAGCACAGATACGCAGTATTTT
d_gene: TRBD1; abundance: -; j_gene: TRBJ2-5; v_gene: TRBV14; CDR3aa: CASSHHRDRVGETQYF; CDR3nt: TGTGCCAGCAGCCACCACCGGGACAGGGTAGGAGAGACCCAGTACTTC
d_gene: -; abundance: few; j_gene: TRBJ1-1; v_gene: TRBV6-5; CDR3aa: CASRPPGGTEAFF; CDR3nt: TGTGCCAGCAGGCCCCCGGGGGGAACTGAAGCTTTCTTT
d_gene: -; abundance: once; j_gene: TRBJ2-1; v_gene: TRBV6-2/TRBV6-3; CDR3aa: CASSYRGPGLGRDEQFF; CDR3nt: TGTGCCAGCAGTTACCGGGGGCCGGGACTGGGGAGGGATGAGCAGTTCTTC
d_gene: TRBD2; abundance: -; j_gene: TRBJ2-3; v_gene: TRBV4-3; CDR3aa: CASSQILAGVADTQYF; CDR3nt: TGCGCCAGCAGCCAAATACTAGCGGGAGTTGCAGATACGCAGTATTTT
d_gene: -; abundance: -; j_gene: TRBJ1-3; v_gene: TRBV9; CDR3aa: CASSPAGGGGGNTIYF; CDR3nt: TGTGCCAGCAGCCCAGCCGGGGGAGGAGGGGGAAACACCATATATTTT
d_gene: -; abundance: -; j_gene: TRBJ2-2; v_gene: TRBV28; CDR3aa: CASSLMRKGGGELFF; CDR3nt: TGTGCCAGCAGTTTAATGAGGAAAGGGGGCGGGGAGCTGTTTTTT
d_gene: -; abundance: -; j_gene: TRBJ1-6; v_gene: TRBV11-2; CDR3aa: CASSLVTGNSPLHF; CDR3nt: TGTGCCAGCAGCTTAGTGACAGGAAATTCACCCCTCCACTTT
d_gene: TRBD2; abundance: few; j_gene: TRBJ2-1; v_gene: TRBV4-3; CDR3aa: CASSQEAGGSYNEQFF; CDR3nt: TGCGCCAGCAGCCAAGAAGCGGGGGGCTCCTACAATGAGCAGTTCTTC
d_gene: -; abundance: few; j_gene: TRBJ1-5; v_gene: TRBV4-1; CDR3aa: CASSQDLPSGQPQHF; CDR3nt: TGCGCCAGCAGCCAAGATCTTCCCTCGGGACAGCCCCAGCATTTT
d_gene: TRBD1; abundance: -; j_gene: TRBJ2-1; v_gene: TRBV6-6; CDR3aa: CASSTPTGQGYHEQFF; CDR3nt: TGTGCCAGCAGTACCCCTACGGGACAGGGGTACCATGAGCAGTTCTTC
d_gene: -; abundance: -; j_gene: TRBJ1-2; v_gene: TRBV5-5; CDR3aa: CASSPQGNYGYTF; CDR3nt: TGTGCCAGCAGCCCGCAGGGCAACTATGGCTACACCTTC
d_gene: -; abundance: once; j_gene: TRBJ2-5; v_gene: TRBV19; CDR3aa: CASRPRGAGETQYF; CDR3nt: TGTGCCAGTAGGCCCCGGGGGGCAGGAGAGACCCAGTACTTC
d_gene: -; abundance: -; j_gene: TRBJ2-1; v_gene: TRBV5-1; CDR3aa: CASSLQSPTSYNEQFF; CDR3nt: TGCGCCAGCAGCTTACAGAGCCCCACCTCCTACAATGAGCAGTTCTTC
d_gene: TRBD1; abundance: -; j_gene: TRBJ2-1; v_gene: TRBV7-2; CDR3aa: CASSSDRDNEQFF; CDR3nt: TGTGCCAGCAGCTCGGACAGGGACAATGAGCAGTTCTTC
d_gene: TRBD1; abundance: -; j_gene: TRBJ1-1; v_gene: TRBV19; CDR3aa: CASSRRQGEGTEAFF; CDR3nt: TGTGCCAGTAGTAGAAGACAGGGAGAGGGCACTGAAGCTTTCTTT
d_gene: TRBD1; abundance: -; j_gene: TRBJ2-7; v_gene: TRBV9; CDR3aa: CASSTGGAYEQYF; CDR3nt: TGTGCCAGCTCTACAGGGGGCGCCTACGAGCAGTACTTC
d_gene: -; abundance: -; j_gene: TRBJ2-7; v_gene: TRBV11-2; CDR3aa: CASSPHSPYEQYF; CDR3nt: TGTGCCAGCAGCCCGCATAGTCCCTACGAGCAGTACTTC
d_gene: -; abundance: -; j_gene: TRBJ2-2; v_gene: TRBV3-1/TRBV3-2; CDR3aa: CASSQDPSYKGGELFF; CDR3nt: TGTGCCAGCAGCCAAGATCCTAGCTATAAGGGCGGGGAGCTGTTTTTT
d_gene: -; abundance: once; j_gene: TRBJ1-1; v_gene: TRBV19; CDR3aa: CATAPDSLNTEAFF; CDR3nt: TGTGCCACCGCGCCCGATTCTTTGAACACTGAAGCTTTCTTT
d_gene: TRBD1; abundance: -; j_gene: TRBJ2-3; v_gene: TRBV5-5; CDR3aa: CASSSSGQGALGGTQYF; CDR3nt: TGTGCCAGCAGCTCCTCAGGGCAGGGGGCCCTTGGAGGTACGCAGTATTTT
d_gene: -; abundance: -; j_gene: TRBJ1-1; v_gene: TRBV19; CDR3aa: CASSTYSDRLNTEAFF; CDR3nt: TGTGCCAGTAGTACCTACTCGGACAGACTGAACACTGAAGCTTTCTTT
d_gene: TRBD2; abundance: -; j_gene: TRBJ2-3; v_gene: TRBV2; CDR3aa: CASRVLAGGTDTQYF; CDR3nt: TGTGCCAGCAGAGTGCTAGCGGGGGGCACAGATACGCAGTATTTT
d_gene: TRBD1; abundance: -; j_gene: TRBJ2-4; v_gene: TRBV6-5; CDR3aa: CASSGTGGGNIQYF; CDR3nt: TGTGCCAGCAGCGGAACAGGGGGAGGAAACATTCAGTACTTC
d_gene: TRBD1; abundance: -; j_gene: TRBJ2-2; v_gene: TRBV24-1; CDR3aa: CATSDPGQGNTGELFF; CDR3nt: TGTGCCACCAGTGATCCGGGACAGGGGAACACCGGGGAGCTGTTTTTT
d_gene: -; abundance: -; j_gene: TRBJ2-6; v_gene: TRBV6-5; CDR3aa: CASSPGANVLTF; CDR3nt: TGTGCCAGCAGTCCAGGGGCCAACGTCCTGACTTTC
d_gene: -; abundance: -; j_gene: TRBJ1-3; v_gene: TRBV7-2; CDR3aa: CASSLGSGAYSGNTIYF; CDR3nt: TGTGCCAGCAGCTTAGGCTCAGGGGCCTACTCTGGAAACACCATATATTTT
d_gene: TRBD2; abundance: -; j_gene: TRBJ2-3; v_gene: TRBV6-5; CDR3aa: CASRWLAEPTDTQYF; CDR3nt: TGTGCCAGCAGGTGGCTAGCGGAGCCCACAGATACGCAGTATTTT
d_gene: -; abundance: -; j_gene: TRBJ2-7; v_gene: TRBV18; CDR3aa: CASSPSVNSPEQYF; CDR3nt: TGTGCCAGCTCACCGTCGGTCAACTCGCCCGAGCAGTACTTC
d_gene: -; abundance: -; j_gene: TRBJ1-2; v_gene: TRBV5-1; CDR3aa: CASSRDSPMEGYTF; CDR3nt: TGCGCCAGCAGCCGAGACTCCCCGATGGAGGGCTACACCTTC
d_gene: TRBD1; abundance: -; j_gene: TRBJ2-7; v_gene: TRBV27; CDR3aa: CASSPPPSTGKADEQYF; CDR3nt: TGTGCCAGCAGTCCCCCACCTTCGACAGGGAAAGCGGACGAGCAGTACTTC
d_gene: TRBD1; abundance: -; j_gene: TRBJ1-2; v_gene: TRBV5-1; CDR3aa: CASSRDRSISGYTF; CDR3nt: TGCGCCAGCAGCAGGGACAGGTCGATTTCTGGCTACACCTTC
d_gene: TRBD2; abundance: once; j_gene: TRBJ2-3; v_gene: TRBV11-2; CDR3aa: CASSPSGGAGIDTQYF; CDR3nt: TGTGCCAGCAGCCCTAGCGGGGGGGCCGGTATAGATACGCAGTATTTT
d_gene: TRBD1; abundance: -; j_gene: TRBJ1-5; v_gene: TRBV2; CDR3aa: CASSEAPGGGNQPQHF; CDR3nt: TGTGCCAGCAGTGAAGCGCCAGGGGGAGGCAATCAGCCCCAGCATTTT
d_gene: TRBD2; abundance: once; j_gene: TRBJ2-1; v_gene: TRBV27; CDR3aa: CASTLLAGRNNEQFF; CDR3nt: TGTGCCAGCACCTTACTAGCGGGCCGAAACAATGAGCAGTTCTTC
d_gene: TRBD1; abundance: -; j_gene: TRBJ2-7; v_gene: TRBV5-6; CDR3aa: CASSLGRGLGEQYF; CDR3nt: TGTGCCAGCAGTCTGGGCAGGGGGCTTGGCGAGCAGTACTTC
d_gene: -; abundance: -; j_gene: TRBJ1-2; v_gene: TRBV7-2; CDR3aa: CASSFRGSYGYTF; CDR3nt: TGTGCCAGCAGCTTCAGGGGATCCTATGGCTACACCTTC
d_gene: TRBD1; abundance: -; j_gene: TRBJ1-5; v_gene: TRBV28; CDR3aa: CASSPGQGDQPQHF; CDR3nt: TGTGCCAGCAGTCCAGGACAGGGGGATCAGCCCCAGCATTTT
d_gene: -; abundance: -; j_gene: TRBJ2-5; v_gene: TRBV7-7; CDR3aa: CASSNGAGRSETQYF; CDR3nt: TGTGCCAGCAGCAACGGGGCAGGGAGGTCAGAGACCCAGTACTTC
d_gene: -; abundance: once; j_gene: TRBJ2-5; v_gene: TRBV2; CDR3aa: CASSPTSTAQYF; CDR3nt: TGTGCCAGCAGTCCAACTTCCACGGCCCAGTACTTC
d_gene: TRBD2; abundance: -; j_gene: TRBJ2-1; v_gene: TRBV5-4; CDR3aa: CASRTGLAGAGNEQFF; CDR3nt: TGTGCCAGCAGGACCGGACTAGCGGGAGCAGGCAATGAGCAGTTCTTC
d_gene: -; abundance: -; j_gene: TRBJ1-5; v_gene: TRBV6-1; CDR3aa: CASSENFESQPQHF; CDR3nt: TGTGCCAGCAGTGAAAATTTTGAGAGTCAGCCCCAGCATTTT
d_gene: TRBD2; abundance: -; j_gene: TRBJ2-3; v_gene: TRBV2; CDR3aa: CASSPHHSGGAGDTQYF; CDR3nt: TGTGCCAGCAGTCCCCACCACAGCGGGGGGGCCGGTGATACGCAGTATTTT
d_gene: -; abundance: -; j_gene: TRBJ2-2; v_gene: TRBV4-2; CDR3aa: CASSQTRSDTGELFF; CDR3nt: TGTGCCAGCAGCCAAACACGCAGTGACACCGGGGAGCTGTTTTTT
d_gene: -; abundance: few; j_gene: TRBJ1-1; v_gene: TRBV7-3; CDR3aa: CASSLTPGYTEAFF; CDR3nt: TGTGCCAGCAGCTTAACTCCAGGATACACTGAAGCTTTCTTT
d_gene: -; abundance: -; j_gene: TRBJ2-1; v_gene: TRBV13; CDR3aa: CASSLVREQFF; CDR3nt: TGTGCCAGCAGCTTGGTGCGTGAGCAGTTCTTC
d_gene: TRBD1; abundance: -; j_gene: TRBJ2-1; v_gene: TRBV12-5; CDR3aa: CASGKDRASYNEQFF; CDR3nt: TGTGCTAGTGGAAAAGACAGGGCCTCCTACAATGAGCAGTTCTTC
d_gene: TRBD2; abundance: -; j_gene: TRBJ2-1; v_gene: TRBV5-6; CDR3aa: CASSFRLAGGEQFF; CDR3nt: TGTGCCAGCAGCTTCAGACTAGCGGGGGGTGAGCAGTTCTTC
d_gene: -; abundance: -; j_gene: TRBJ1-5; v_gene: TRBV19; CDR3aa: CASSMGDKGRPQHF; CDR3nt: TGTGCCAGTAGTATGGGGGACAAAGGGCGGCCCCAGCATTTT
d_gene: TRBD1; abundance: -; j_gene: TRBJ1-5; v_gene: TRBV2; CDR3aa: CASSLDRGRDQPQHF; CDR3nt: TGTGCCAGCAGTTTAGACAGGGGAAGAGATCAGCCCCAGCATTTT
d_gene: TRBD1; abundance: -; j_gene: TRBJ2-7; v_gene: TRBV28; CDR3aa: CASRRTGGSYEQYF; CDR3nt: TGTGCCAGCAGGCGGACAGGGGGCTCCTACGAGCAGTACTTC
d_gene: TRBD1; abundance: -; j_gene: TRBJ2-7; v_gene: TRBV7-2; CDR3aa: CASSPGGAYEQYF; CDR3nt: TGTGCCAGCAGTCCAGGGGGCGCCTACGAGCAGTACTTC
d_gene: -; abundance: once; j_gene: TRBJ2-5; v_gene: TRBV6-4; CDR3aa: CASSRGRGETQYF; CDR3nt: TGTGCCAGCAGTCGTGGGCGCGGGGAGACCCAGTACTTC